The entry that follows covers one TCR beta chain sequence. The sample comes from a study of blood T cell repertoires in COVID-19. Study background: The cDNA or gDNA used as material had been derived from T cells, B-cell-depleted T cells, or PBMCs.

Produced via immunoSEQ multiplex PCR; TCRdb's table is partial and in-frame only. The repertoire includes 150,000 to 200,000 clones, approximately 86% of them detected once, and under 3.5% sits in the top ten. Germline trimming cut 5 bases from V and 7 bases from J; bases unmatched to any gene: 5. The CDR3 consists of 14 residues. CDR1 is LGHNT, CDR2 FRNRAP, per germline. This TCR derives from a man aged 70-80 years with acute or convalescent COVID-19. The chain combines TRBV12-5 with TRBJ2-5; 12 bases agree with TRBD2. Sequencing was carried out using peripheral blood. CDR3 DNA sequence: TGTGCTAGTGGTCCCGGACTAGCGGGAAGGACCCAGTACTTC. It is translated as CASGPGLAGRTQYF.